The text below deals with one TCR beta chain. What it binds is unknown. The entry originates in a study of T cell clonotyping in hematopoietic cell transplantation. Study-level results: Pathologically expanded recipient clonotypes increased progressively from day 30 to day 180 as diversity fell. Without cell sorting, CD4 versus CD8 contributions remain unresolved. Broader posttransplant TCR repertoire diversity was predicted by graft donor and pretransplant recipient Inverse Simpson Index values.

Method: immunoSEQ multiplex PCR; TCRdb's copy keeps in-frame clones and lacks some. In the table there are 5,800 or so clones, 77% of which are singletons. Germline-derived CDR1 and CDR2 are MNHNY and SVGAGI (reference sequence). The CDR3 sequence is 14 residues long. V was pared by 6 bases and J by 4 bases, with 4 bases of the junction left unmatched. Blood collection times were about day -28 and days 30, 100, 180 posttransplant. The source material was PBMCs, sampled 100 days after allogeneic stem cell transplant. V is TRBV6-6 and J is TRBJ1-4; 8 nucleotides agree with TRBD1. This receptor was obtained from a male patient aged 45-59 years who had an allogeneic stem cell transplant from an unrelated donor, so the T cells may come from the graft donor. Some clones in this sample may be carry-over from other donors' samples. The CDR3 loop is CASSGQGFNEKLFF. CDR3 in DNA: TGTGCCAGCAGCGGACAGGGCTTTAATGAAAAACTGTTTTTT.